This TCR beta chain was found in a study of blood T cells in healthy people across ages. The CDR3 totals 19 residues. From germline, CDR1 is KGHSH and CDR2 LQKENI. The V and J ends lost 0 bases and 0 bases, in that order; junction bases with no gene match: 9. Whole-study findings and limits: It was held that the diversity estimates obtained from one million T cells were underestimates. Any changes in expanded clonotypes were possibly confounded, as donor CMV status remained unknown.

As regards this clonotype: The target antigen is unknown.

Healthy Caucasians from Russia aged roughly 6 to 95 served as donors. Primers used in a second PCR of about 6 to 11 cycles were a sample-barcoded 5' primer and a J-beta primer mix. A tag from a template-switch adaptor with 12 random nucleotides marked each cDNA molecule. MiXCR, run by TCRdb on the 5' RACE reads, gives a single entry per CDR3 protein. The table includes more than 800,000 distinct CDR3 sequences, under 30% detected once. The gene calls are TRBV18 and TRBJ2-3; TRBD2 aligns across 10 bases. The sequence was obtained from a woman aged 80 or over in good health. The sample taken for sequencing was blood. The CDR3 DNA follows: TGTGCCAGCTCACCACCGGGATCACTAGCGGGGAGTAGCACAGATACGCAGTATTTT. Protein product: CASSPPGSLAGSSTDTQYF.